The 32 T cell receptor beta chains below were found in one sample sequenced in a study of blood T cell repertoires in COVID-19 (dated by TCRdb to between 2020 and 2021). Libraries were constructed by the immunoSEQ multiplex PCR assay. Entries here come from immuneACCESS through TCRdb and include only in-frame sequences with V and J called. Some clones fail to appear in such tables; in the studies checked, an unresolved V gene covers under half of the shortfall, and the cause of the remainder is unknown. In this sample the table shows a few hundred thousand clones, more than 80% of which occur a single time. Under 4% of the sample rests with the top ten. The sequenced material came from PBMCs or T cells enriched from blood (not recorded which). The receptors shown here come from a woman younger than 35 in a cohort exposed to, infected with or recovered from COVID-19 (not recorded which).

This clone has more than one count but fewer than ten. The chain has TRBV29-1 and TRBJ2-1; TRBD2 matches at 10 bases. The CDR3 runs to 13 residues. In germline, CDR1 is SQVTM, CDR2 ANQGSEA. The J segment lost 9 bases and the V segment lost 4 bases, leaving 6 bases of the junction unmatched. CDR3 sequence (DNA): TGCAGCGTTGGGACTAGCGGTGACGGTGAGCAGTTCTTC. The encoded protein is CSVGTSGDGEQFF.

This sequence joins TRBV4-1 and TRBJ2-1; 12 bases agree with TRBD2. CDR1 is MGHRA, CDR2 YSYEKL, per germline. This CDR3 has 15 residues. With V trimmed by 2 bases and J by 8 bases, 4 bases remained unmatched. CDR3 amino acids: CASSQPTSGRHEQFF. CDR3 sequence (DNA): TGCGCCAGCAGCCAACCGACTAGCGGGAGACATGAGCAGTTCTTC.

The CDR3 DNA is TGCGCCAGCGGACAGATCCCCACTGAAGCTTTCTTT. This encodes CASGQIPTEAFF. The chain recombines TRBV4-1 with TRBJ1-1, with D possibly matching TRBD1 (6 bases). Trimming left V 8 bases short and J 4 bases short, with 11 bases between. CDR1 MGHRA and CDR2 YSYEKL come from the germline V gene. The CDR3 sequence is 12 residues long.

This chain links TRBV7-9 with TRBJ2-2; a possible D gene is TRBD2 (5 bases). Germline loops: CDR1 SEHNR, CDR2 FQNEAQ (reference sequence). The CDR3 runs to 15 residues. Trimming took 3 bases from V and 1 from J, leaving 9 bases between them. CDR3 bases: TGTGCCAGCAGCTTGGAAGCGGTGAACACCGGGGAGCTGTTTTTT. Residues: CASSLEAVNTGELFF.

The J gene is TRBJ2-5, the V gene TRBV20-1; TRBD2 is a possible D gene (5 bases). The CDR3 runs 11 residues. Germline V gene sequence: CDR1 DFQATT, CDR2 SNEGSKA (reference sequence). CDR3 bases: TGCGTTGTGGGAGTCCAAGAGACCCAGTACTTC. This encodes CVVGVQETQYF.

The V and J genes are TRBV2 and TRBJ1-2; tentative D call: TRBD1 (5 bases). Germline values: CDR1 SNHLY, CDR2 FYNNEI. With 4 bases removed from V and 2 bases from J, the gap between germline ends came to 11 bases. The length of the CDR3 is 14 residues. The CDR3 DNA follows: TGTGCCAGCAGTGCGGACGGGGGAAACTATGGCTACACCTTC. It is translated as CASSADGGNYGYTF.

The chain links TRBV5-1 to TRBJ1-6, with TRBD1 identical over 7 bases. This CDR3 spans 17 amino acids. In germline, CDR1 is SGHRS, CDR2 YFSETQ. Trimming removed 3 bases from V and 0 bases from J; junction bases left unmatched: 6. In DNA form, the CDR3 reads TGCGCCAGCAGCTCCGGACAGGCTGGCTCCTATAATTCACCCCTCCACTTT. Its translation is CASSSGQAGSYNSPLHF.

The chain links TRBV30 to TRBJ1-5; unclear D gene. V was shortened by 3 bases and J by 0 bases, with 6 bases between the two germline ends. Germline V CDR1 and CDR2: GTSNPN, SVGIG (reference sequence). This CDR3 is built from 13 residues. DNA of the CDR3: TGTGCCTGGAGCTCGAGTAGCAATCAGCCCCAGCATTTT. It specifies CAWSSSSNQPQHF.

V gene TRBV11-2 combines with J gene TRBJ1-6; 8 positions agree with TRBD1. Looked up from germline, CDR1 is SGHAT and CDR2 is FQNNGV. V dropped 4 bases and J dropped 8; count of bases not matched to a gene: 10. This CDR3 is built from 16 residues. The CDR3: CASSSWTGRMDSPLHF. The CDR3 coding sequence is TGTGCCAGCAGCTCCTGGACAGGGAGGATGGATTCACCCCTCCACTTT.

A few counts support this clone. The chain joins TRBV30 to TRBJ1-4, with a tentative D call TRBD1 (5 bases). Germline CDR1 reads GTSNPN; CDR2 reads SVGIG (reference sequence). Trimming shortened V by 4 bases and J by 0 bases, and 9 bases separated the two germline ends. This CDR3 is 14 amino acids long. The CDR3 DNA reads as TGTGCCTGGACCCCAGGGCCAACTAATGAAAAACTGTTTTTT. Translation gives CAWTPGPTNEKLFF. Full variable domain (outside the CDR3, taken from reference TRBV30 and TRBJ1-4): SQTIHQWPATLVQPVGSPLSLECTVEGTSNPNLYWYRQAAGRGLQLLFYSVGIGQISSEVPQNLSASRPQDRQFILSSKKLLLSDSGFYLCAWTPGPTNEKLFFGSGTQLSVL.

This chain's CDR3 is CSVENFYNEQFF. CDR3 DNA sequence: TGCAGCGTTGAGAACTTTTACAATGAGCAGTTCTTC. This chain connects TRBV29-1 to TRBJ2-1; D is ambiguous. The germline V and J ends were trimmed by 3 bases and 4 bases, with 7 bases remaining between them. Germline CDR1 and CDR2: SQVTM and ANQGSEA. The CDR3 spans 12 residues.

The chain links TRBV3-1 (or the pseudogene TRBV3-2) to TRBJ1-1; 9 bases line up with TRBD1. Germline CDR1 is LGHDT and CDR2 is YNNKEL (reference sequence). After removal of 2 bases from V and 6 bases from J, the junction contained 4 bases not matched to a gene. This CDR3 is built from 14 residues. This CDR3 reads CASSQPGQGAEAFF. The CDR3 DNA reads TGTGCCAGCAGCCAACCGGGACAGGGTGCTGAAGCTTTCTTT.

This clone occurred once. The chain carries TRBV24-1 and TRBJ2-1; perhaps TRBD2 as D (5 bases). The CDR3 totals 14 residues. Germline CDR1 reads KGHDR; CDR2 reads SFDVKD. V lost 5 bases, J lost 4 bases, and 11 bases lay in between. This CDR3 reads CATSVGDWYNEQFF. For the CDR3, the DNA is TGTGCCACCAGTGTGGGAGACTGGTACAATGAGCAGTTCTTC.

This rearrangement joins TRBV29-1 to TRBJ1-2; D is possibly TRBD1 (6 bases). The germline gives CDR1 SQVTM, CDR2 ANQGSEA. The CDR3 totals 13 residues. Trimming took 6 bases from V and 3 from J, leaving 14 bases between them. The CDR3 coding sequence is TGCAGCGTGTACCGGGACACGGACTATGGCTACACCTTC. Its protein product is CSVYRDTDYGYTF. Full variable domain (rest looked up from reference TRBV29-1 and TRBJ1-2): SAVISQKPSRDICQRGTSLTIQCQVDSQVTMMFWYRQQPGQSLTLIATANQGSEATYESGFVIDKFPISRPNLTFSTLTVSNMSPEDSSIYLCSVYRDTDYGYTFGSGTRLTVV.

The chain combines TRBV5-4 with TRBJ2-2, with TRBD1 matching 7 bases. Germline-derived CDR1 and CDR2 are SGHNT and YYREEE (reference sequence). There are 16 residues in the CDR3. V lost 0 bases and J lost 7; bases outside the gene matches: 9. The CDR3 sequence is CASSLVVSRGHGELFF. The CDR3 coding sequence is TGTGCCAGCAGCTTGGTTGTTAGTAGGGGGCACGGGGAGCTGTTTTTT.

V and J are TRBV2 and TRBJ2-7; 7 bases are a match to TRBD1. V was pared by 4 bases and J by 4 bases, with 1 base of the junction left unmatched. The length of the CDR3 is 12 residues. Germline V lookup: CDR1 SNHLY, CDR2 FYNNEI. The CDR3: CASSGDRYEQYF. The CDR3 DNA follows: TGTGCCAGCAGTGGGGACAGATACGAGCAGTACTTC. Variable domain in full (rest from reference TRBV2 and TRBJ2-7): EPEVTQTPSHQVTQMGQEVILRCVPISNHLYFYWYRQILGQKVEFLVSFYNNEISEKSEIFDDQFSVERPDGSNFTLKIRSTKLEDSAMYFCASSGDRYEQYFGPGTRLTVT.

The chain joins TRBV2 to TRBJ1-2; D might be TRBD1 (6 bases). This CDR3 comprises 15 residues. Trimming took off 1 base at V and 7 bases at J, with 16 bases between the two ends. From germline, CDR1 is SNHLY and CDR2 FYNNEI. CDR3 nucleotides: TGTGCCAGCAGTGAAGTTGCACTTAGGGGGAGTGGCTACACCTTC. As protein: CASSEVALRGSGYTF.

V is TRBV5-8 and J is TRBJ2-3; 8 bases are shared with TRBD2. Per germline, CDR1 SGHTS and CDR2 YDEGEE. This CDR3 region has 13 residues. CDR3 sequence (DNA): TGTGCGGTAGCGGGGCTCACAGCGGATACGCAGTATTTT. Translation: CAVAGLTADTQYF.

The rearrangement uses TRBV11-2 and TRBJ1-4; a possible D gene is TRBD1 (6 bases). The CDR3 length is 14 residues. The V gene's germline CDR1 is SGHAT and CDR2 FQNNGV. Trimming took 0 bases from V and 10 from J, leaving 12 bases between them. For the CDR3, the DNA is TGTGCCAGCAGCTTAGATCGGCAGGGGTCAAAACTGTTTTTT. Protein: CASSLDRQGSKLFF.

This clone appeared a single time. The chain combines TRBV19 with TRBJ1-3, with unresolved D. CDR1 is LNHDA and CDR2 is SQIVND in the germline V gene (reference sequence). The CDR3 consists of 15 residues. Trimming cost V 9 bases and J 0 bases, with 15 bases left between them. CDR3 region: CASGGERYSGNTIYF. In nucleotides, the CDR3 is TGTGCCAGCGGTGGTGAGAGGTACTCTGGAAACACCATATATTTT.

This chain uses TRBV11-2 with TRBJ2-1, with 7 bases aligning to TRBD2. There are 15 residues in the CDR3. Trimming removed 6 bases from V and 7 bases from J; junction bases left unmatched: 12. Germline V lookup: CDR1 SGHAT, CDR2 FQNNGV. Written as DNA, the CDR3 is TGTGCCAGCAGAGCTGTCAGGACTAGGCCTAATGAGCAGTTCTTC. Translated, it gives CASRAVRTRPNEQFF.

The rearrangement joins TRBV2 to TRBJ1-1; D unclear. Germline V gives CDR1 SNHLY, CDR2 FYNNEI. The length of the CDR3 is 14 residues. Trimming removed 9 bases from V and 0 bases from J, with 14 bases in between. This chain's CDR3 is CARQLIPLNTEAFF. In nucleotides, the CDR3 is TGTGCCAGACAATTGATTCCCCTGAACACTGAAGCTTTCTTT.

The CDR3 loop reads CASSRAGEMRETQYF. The CDR3, as DNA: TGTGCCAGTAGTAGGGCGGGAGAGATGAGGGAGACCCAGTACTTC. The chain combines TRBV7-9 with TRBJ2-5, with 7 bases identical to TRBD2. This CDR3 is built from 15 residues. Germline values: CDR1 SEHNR, CDR2 FQNEAQ (reference sequence). Trimming at V came to 9 bases and at J to 5 bases, leaving 15 bases not matched to a gene.

The V call is TRBV6-6, the J call TRBJ2-4, with 14 bases fitting TRBD2. CDR3 size: 15 residues. The junction had 9 bases not matched to a gene; V was cut back by 2 bases and J by 15 bases. Germline lookup yields CDR1 MNHNY and CDR2 SVGAGI (reference sequence). The CDR3 DNA is TGTGCCAGCAGTTACACGGGACTAGCGGGAGTCACGGGGTACTTC. It encodes CASSYTGLAGVTGYF.

V and J are TRBV19 and TRBJ1-2; D gene ambiguous. This CDR3 is 13 amino acids long. Deletions cut 3 bases from V and 4 bases from J, with 9 bases between. The germline gives CDR1 LNHDA, CDR2 SQIVND (reference sequence). For the CDR3, the DNA is TGTGCCAGTAGTATGGGCAACTTCTATGGCTACACCTTC. It codes for CASSMGNFYGYTF.

V gene TRBV27 combines with J gene TRBJ1-1; 10 nucleotides line up with TRBD1. Germline V gene sequence: CDR1 MNHEY, CDR2 SMNVEV (reference sequence). The V segment lost 6 bases and the J segment 6 bases; nucleotides outside the gene matches: 4. The CDR3 extends over 13 amino acids. The CDR3, as DNA: TGTGCCAGCAGGGGACAGGGGAATGCTGAAGCTTTCTTT. Translating gives CASRGQGNAEAFF.

CDR3 loop: CASSPGPGQGNYGYTF. In DNA, the CDR3 is TGTGCCAGCAGCCCAGGACCGGGACAGGGCAACTATGGCTACACCTTC. The chain employs TRBV11-2 and TRBJ1-2; 9 bases are shared with TRBD1. V was clipped by 5 bases and J by 2 bases; unmatched bases: 9. Germline assignment: CDR1 SGHAT and CDR2 FQNNGV. The CDR3 covers 16 residues.

This clone was seen a single time. This chain joins TRBV7-6 and TRBJ2-7; 8 bases match TRBD1. CDR1 is SGHVS, CDR2 FNYEAQ, per germline. J lost 0 bases, V lost 5 bases, and 6 bases had no gene match. The CDR3 contains 15 residues. DNA for the CDR3: TGTGCCAGCAGCCCCGGGACAGGAGACTCCTACGAGCAGTACTTC. The encoded protein is CASSPGTGDSYEQYF.

The rearrangement joins TRBV7-9 to TRBJ1-3, with D perhaps matching TRBD1 (6 bases). CDR3 size: 16 residues. V lost 5 bases and J lost 0, with 14 bases in between. Germline CDR1 is SEHNR and CDR2 is FQNEAQ (reference sequence). The CDR3 here is CASSPNDRSSGNTIYF. DNA of the CDR3: TGTGCCAGCAGCCCGAATGACAGGAGCTCTGGAAACACCATATATTTT.

The V gene is TRBV19, the J gene TRBJ2-5; a possible D gene is TRBD2 (6 bases). Trimming removed 4 bases at V and 3 bases at J, with 21 bases between. The V gene's germline CDR1 is LNHDA and CDR2 SQIVND (reference sequence). This CDR3 has 17 amino acids. In nucleotides, the CDR3 is TGTGCCAGTAGTACCGACGGACTAAGGGGCTTTGAAGAGACCCAGTACTTC. Translating it yields CASSTDGLRGFEETQYF.

Only one count was recorded for this clone. This chain joins TRBV23-1 and TRBJ2-7; weak D call: TRBD1 (6 bases). TRBV23-1 is filed as an ORF, its function uncertain. Trimming shortened V by 6 bases and J by 3 bases, and 15 bases separated the two germline ends. The CDR3 has 14 amino acids. The CDR3 bases are TGCGCCAGCAGGCCAACAGGGTTTAGCTACGAGCAGTACTTC. Its translation: CASRPTGFSYEQYF.

The chain carries TRBV5-1 and TRBJ1-3, with TRBD1 matching 8 bases. The germline V gene encodes CDR1 SGHRS and CDR2 YFSETQ. With 0 bases clipped from V and 3 bases from J, the junction kept 5 bases outside the gene matches. This CDR3 comprises 16 residues. The CDR3 DNA reads TGCGCCAGCAGCTTGGGTCAGGGGGCGCGTGGAAACACCATATATTTT. This encodes CASSLGQGARGNTIYF.